The present T cell receptor beta chain was sequenced within a study of blood T cell repertoires in COVID-19. Study-wide background: Acute and convalescent COVID-19 specimens originated in the United States, Italy and Spain. The cDNA or gDNA used as material had been derived from T cells, B-cell-depleted T cells, or PBMCs.

This CDR3 region has 17 residues. V was clipped by 5 bases and J by 6 bases; unmatched bases: 17. The germline V gene has CDR1 SGHAT and CDR2 FQNNGV. Authors' data handling: Quantification of nucleated cells was approximated via reference gene primer amplification. The assay was immunoSEQ multiplex PCR, and TCRdb's table has in-frame clones only and misses some. Clonal size and the V and J genes are those of that table, whereas D and trimming came from the DNA. The sample yields some 100,000 clones, around nine tenths seen once. Source material: peripheral blood. V and J are TRBV11-2 and TRBJ1-1, with 8 bases aligning to TRBD1. The receptor was derived from a man between 45 and 60 years old with COVID-19, enrolled during active disease. The CDR3, as DNA: TGTGCCAGCAGCGTTACTACGCAGGGGGCAGGAAAGTCTGAAGCTTTCTTT. Its protein is CASSVTTQGAGKSEAFF.